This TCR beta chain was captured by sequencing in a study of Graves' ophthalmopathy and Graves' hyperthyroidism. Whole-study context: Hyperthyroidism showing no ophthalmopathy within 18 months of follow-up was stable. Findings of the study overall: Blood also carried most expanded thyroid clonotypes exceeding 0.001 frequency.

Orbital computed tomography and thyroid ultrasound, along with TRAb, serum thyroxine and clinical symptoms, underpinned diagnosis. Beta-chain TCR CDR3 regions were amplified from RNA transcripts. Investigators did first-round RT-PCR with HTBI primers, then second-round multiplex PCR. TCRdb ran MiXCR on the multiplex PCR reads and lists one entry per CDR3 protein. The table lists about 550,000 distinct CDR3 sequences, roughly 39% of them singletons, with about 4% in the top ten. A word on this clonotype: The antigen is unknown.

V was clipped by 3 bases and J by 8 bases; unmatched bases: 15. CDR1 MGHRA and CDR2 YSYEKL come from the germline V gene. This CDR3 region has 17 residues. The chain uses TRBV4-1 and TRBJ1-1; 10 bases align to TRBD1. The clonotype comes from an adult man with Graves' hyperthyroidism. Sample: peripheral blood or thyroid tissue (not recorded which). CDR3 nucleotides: TGCGCCAGCAGCCAGCCGGGACAGGGGACTCTGGGCACCGAAGCTTTCTTT. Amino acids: CASSQPGQGTLGTEAFF.